The 25 T cell receptor beta chains reported below all come from one sample, sequenced in a study of shared clonotypes between healthy human individuals. Some clones are missing from TCRdb's copy, which holds only in-frame ones; the method was immunoSEQ multiplex PCR. The table shows roughly 2 million clones, with approximately 94% occurring only once. Naive CD8 isolation took CD45RO-negative cells positively selected for CCR7 and excluded terminally differentiated effector memory CD45RA+ cells. Material for sequencing was naive CD8+ T cells sorted from blood. These receptors came from a young man in good health.

This clone occurred once. Other DNA sequences within the sample encode an identical CDR3. Here the CDR3 reads CASSGDRGSYGYTF. The CDR3 DNA is TGTGCCAGCAGCGGGGACAGGGGGTCCTATGGCTACACCTTC. The gene calls are TRBV9 and TRBJ1-2; TRBD1 matches 11 bases. This CDR3 is built from 14 residues. Germline CDR1 SGDLS, CDR2 YYNGEE. With 3 bases clipped from V and 4 bases from J, the junction kept 2 bases outside the gene matches. The full variable domain, with the rest looked up from reference TRBV9 and TRBJ1-2, is DSGVTQTPKHLITATGQRVTLRCSPRSGDLSVYWYQQSLDQGLQFLIQYYNGEERAKGNILERFSAQQFPDLHSELNLSSLELGDSALYFCASSGDRGSYGYTFGSGTRLTVV.

This sequence joins TRBV27 and TRBJ2-1; 11 positions agree with TRBD2. J lost 8 bases, V lost 6 bases, and 6 bases had no gene match. The germline V gene encodes CDR1 MNHEY and CDR2 SMNVEV (reference sequence). The CDR3 totals 14 residues. Written as DNA, the CDR3 is TGTGCCAGCAGAACTAGCGGGAGTAGCTATGAGCAGTTCTTC. It encodes CASRTSGSSYEQFF.

The chain couples TRBV29-1 to TRBJ2-7; D is undetermined. Germline CDR1 is SQVTM and CDR2 is ANQGSEA. Trimming removed 2 bases from V and 1 base from J, with 9 bases in between. The CDR3 length is 13 residues. DNA for the CDR3: TGCAGCGTTGAATGGCCCGCTTCCTACGAGCAGTACTTC. Its translation: CSVEWPASYEQYF.

This chain uses TRBV2 with TRBJ2-1, with D perhaps matching TRBD2 (5 bases). The V and J ends lost 7 bases and 6 bases respectively, with 10 bases between them. The CDR3 loop spans 12 amino acids. Germline CDR1 reads SNHLY; CDR2 reads FYNNEI. The CDR3 loop is CASNPEANEQFF. The DNA of the CDR3 is TGTGCCAGCAATCCGGAGGCCAATGAGCAGTTCTTC. Supplemented by reference TRBV2 and TRBJ2-1, the full variable domain reads EPEVTQTPSHQVTQMGQEVILRCVPISNHLYFYWYRQILGQKVEFLVSFYNNEISEKSEIFDDQFSVERPDGSNFTLKIRSTKLEDSAMYFCASNPEANEQFFGPGTRLTVL.

The chain combines TRBV13 with TRBJ2-1; 9 nucleotides agree with TRBD2. Germline CDR1 PRHDT, CDR2 FYEKMQ (reference sequence). This CDR3 is 15 amino acids long. J lost 8 bases, V lost 5 bases, and 10 bases had no gene match. DNA of the CDR3: TGTGCCAGCAGCCCCGCGGGGGGGCGCGGCGATGAGCAGTTCTTC. Protein sequence: CASSPAGGRGDEQFF.

This clone appeared once. CDR3 loop: CASSHLSTPDSPLHF. CDR3 bases: TGTGCCAGCAGCCACCTATCCACTCCCGATTCACCCCTCCACTTT. The chain employs TRBV7-9 and TRBJ1-6; D uncertain. Trimming took 5 bases from V and 8 from J, leaving 16 bases between them. The CDR3 covers 15 residues. Germline CDR1 reads SEHNR; CDR2 reads FQNEAQ (reference sequence).

The chain combines TRBV19 with TRBJ2-6, with TRBD1 as a possible D gene (5 bases). The germline CDR1 and CDR2 sequences are LNHDA and SQIVND (reference sequence). This CDR3 is built from 17 residues. V shed 1 base and J shed 2 bases, with 12 bases lying between them. The chain's CDR3 is CASSIGQGSAGANVLTF. The CDR3 nucleotides read TGTGCCAGTAGTATAGGTCAGGGATCTGCTGGGGCCAACGTCCTGACTTTC.

A word on this clone: This sample includes further DNA sequences coding for the same CDR3. This chain links TRBV5-1 with TRBJ2-3; D is possibly TRBD2 (6 bases). Germline V gene sequence: CDR1 SGHRS, CDR2 YFSETQ. Trimming took 5 bases from V and 1 from J, leaving 8 bases between them. This CDR3 region has 13 residues. CDR3: CASSPGGTDTQYF. The DNA for the CDR3 is TGCGCCAGCAGTCCGGGGGGCACAGATACGCAGTATTTT.

V usage is TRBV28 and J usage is TRBJ2-7, with 9 bases identical to TRBD1. CDR3 length: 14 residues. In germline, CDR1 is MDHEN, CDR2 SYDVKM. J lost 4 bases, V lost 3 bases, and 4 bases had no gene match. CDR3 DNA: TGTGCCAGCAGTTTGGAGGGGACAGGGTACGAGCAGTACTTC. Translation gives CASSLEGTGYEQYF.

The chain combines TRBV9 with TRBJ2-1; TRBD1 might be the D (6 bases). V was clipped by 0 bases and J by 2 bases, with 15 bases between them. This CDR3 region has 17 residues. The germline V gene encodes CDR1 SGDLS and CDR2 YYNGEE. CDR3 nucleotides: TGTGCCAGCAGCGTAGATCAGGGGTCACTCGCCTACAATGAGCAGTTCTTC. Translated: CASSVDQGSLAYNEQFF.

The chain links TRBV11-2 to TRBJ2-5, with TRBD1 identical over 8 bases. With 4 bases clipped from V and 3 bases from J, the junction kept 4 bases outside the gene matches. This CDR3 contains 14 residues. Looked up from germline, CDR1 is SGHAT and CDR2 is FQNNGV. CDR3: CASSSGTGKETQYF. The CDR3 DNA reads TGTGCCAGCAGCTCTGGGACAGGAAAAGAGACCCAGTACTTC.

The rearrangement joins TRBV27 to TRBJ1-4, with 9 bases that match TRBD1. V lost 3 bases and J lost 0; bases outside the gene matches: 2. The CDR3 spans 16 residues. Per the germline V gene, CDR1 is MNHEY and CDR2 is SMNVEV (reference sequence). CDR3 bases: TGTGCCAGCAGTTTTACAGGGGGCGCAACTAATGAAAAACTGTTTTTT. It encodes CASSFTGGATNEKLFF.

This chain connects TRBV7-6 to TRBJ2-6; TRBD1 might be the D (6 bases). Trimming removed 5 bases from V and 3 bases from J, with 14 bases in between. Germline V gives CDR1 SGHVS, CDR2 FNYEAQ. CDR3 length: 16 amino acids. The CDR3, as DNA: TGTGCCAGCAGCCTCTCGGCAGGGGATGGGGCCAACGTCCTGACTTTC. It specifies CASSLSAGDGANVLTF.

The V gene is TRBV4-3, the J gene TRBJ2-7, with 10 positions matching TRBD1. The length of the CDR3 is 18 residues. The germline V gene encodes CDR1 LGHNA and CDR2 YSLEER. J gave up 2 bases and V 0 bases, and 10 bases lay outside the gene matches. CDR3: CASSQEGTGAIGTYEQYF. In DNA, the CDR3 is TGCGCCAGCAGCCAAGAAGGGACAGGGGCTATAGGCACCTACGAGCAGTACTTC.

The CDR3 DNA sequence: TGTGCCAGCAGCTTGGCCTCGAACACTGAAGCTTTCTTT. Its protein is CASSLASNTEAFF. The chain employs TRBV5-4 and TRBJ1-1; D is undetermined. Trimming shortened V by 0 bases and J by 1 base, and 4 bases separated the two germline ends. The CDR3 runs 13 residues. Germline-derived CDR1 and CDR2 are SGHNT and YYREEE (reference sequence).

The chain links TRBV4-2 to TRBJ2-3; tentative D call: TRBD2 (5 bases). This CDR3 is built from 16 residues. Trimming removed 2 bases at V and 4 bases at J, with 16 bases between. CDR1 LGHNA and CDR2 YNFKEQ come from the germline V gene. The CDR3 reads CASSQTAPGVADTQYF. The CDR3 DNA reads TGTGCCAGCAGCCAAACTGCCCCCGGGGTTGCAGATACGCAGTATTTT.

The chain couples TRBV5-4 to TRBJ2-7, with TRBD2 matching over 12 bases. CDR3 length: 15 residues. Germline V CDR1 and CDR2: SGHNT, YYREEE (reference sequence). Trimming cost V 3 bases and J 7 bases; bases outside gene matches: 8. CDR3 nucleotides: TGTGCCAGCAGCTCCCTAGCGGGGGGGCTTGAAGAGCAGTACTTC. Encoded protein: CASSSLAGGLEEQYF.

The chain carries TRBV2 and TRBJ2-1; D remains unclear. The CDR3 totals 14 residues. Germline assignment: CDR1 SNHLY and CDR2 FYNNEI. V was clipped by 4 bases and J by 3 bases, with 10 bases between them. CDR3 in amino acids: CASSVQGNYNEQFF. The CDR3 DNA reads TGTGCCAGCAGTGTACAAGGGAACTACAATGAGCAGTTCTTC. Variable domain in full (rest from reference TRBV2 and TRBJ2-1): EPEVTQTPSHQVTQMGQEVILRCVPISNHLYFYWYRQILGQKVEFLVSFYNNEISEKSEIFDDQFSVERPDGSNFTLKIRSTKLEDSAMYFCASSVQGNYNEQFFGPGTRLTVL.

The chain carries TRBV20-1 and TRBJ2-2, with D hard to call. Germline values: CDR1 DFQATT, CDR2 SNEGSKA (reference sequence). Trimming cost V 6 bases and J 5 bases, with 7 bases left between them. The CDR3 consists of 11 residues. The CDR3 DNA reads TGCAGTGCCGCGGAAACCGGGGAGCTGTTTTTT. Its protein is CSAAETGELFF.

This chain joins TRBV25-1 and TRBJ2-3; unclear D gene. With 4 bases removed from V and 6 bases from J, the gap between germline ends came to 5 bases. Germline CDR1 reads MGHDK; CDR2 reads SYGVNS. CDR3 length equals 11 residues. Here the CDR3 DNA reads TGTGCCAGCAGTGGCCAGGATACGCAGTATTTT. It is translated as CASSGQDTQYF.

The chain links TRBV29-1 to TRBJ2-1; D is perhaps TRBD2 (6 bases). The length of the CDR3 is 12 residues. The germline V and J ends were trimmed by 5 bases and 4 bases, with 9 bases remaining between them. CDR1 SQVTM and CDR2 ANQGSEA come from the germline V gene. As DNA, the CDR3 is TGCAGCGTTTTGGAGGGTTACAATGAGCAGTTCTTC. Protein product: CSVLEGYNEQFF.

The chain joins TRBV19 to TRBJ1-1; D remains ambiguous. The CDR3 loop spans 13 amino acids. Germline assignment: CDR1 LNHDA and CDR2 SQIVND (reference sequence). With 8 bases removed from V and 0 bases from J, the gap between germline ends came to 10 bases. The CDR3 region is CASVRDLNTEAFF. The CDR3 region has the DNA TGTGCCAGTGTTCGGGATCTGAACACTGAAGCTTTCTTT.

This rearrangement joins TRBV6-6 to TRBJ1-6; D is unresolved. CDR3 size: 14 residues. Trimming removed 2 bases at V and 8 bases at J, with 10 bases between. Germline values: CDR1 MNHNY, CDR2 SVGAGI (reference sequence). The CDR3, as DNA: TGTGCCAGCAGTTACGAGGAGGGCCATTCACCCCTCCACTTT. It specifies CASSYEEGHSPLHF.

This chain uses TRBV11-3 with TRBJ2-5; tentative D call: TRBD1 (6 bases). In germline, CDR1 is SGHNT, CDR2 YENEEA. Trimming left V 5 bases short and J 1 base short, with 11 bases between. The CDR3 loop spans 14 amino acids. CDR3 DNA sequence: TGTGCCAGCAGCCCGGACAGCTTCCAAGAGACCCAGTACTTC. Translated: CASSPDSFQETQYF.

The rearrangement joins TRBV28 to TRBJ1-1; 8 bases are a match to TRBD1. This CDR3 region has 15 residues. Germline V gene lookup returns CDR1 MDHEN and CDR2 SYDVKM. Unmatched junction bases numbered 3, after V lost 3 bases and J lost 0 bases. This CDR3 is CASSFPGQVNTEAFF. The DNA for the CDR3 is TGTGCCAGCAGTTTCCCGGGACAGGTGAACACTGAAGCTTTCTTT.